What follows are 8 T cell receptor beta chains derived from one specimen sequenced in a study of tumor-infiltrating lymphocytes in primary liver carcinoma. TCR beta cDNA came from roughly 0.45 ug total RNA, primed with a constant-region primer. Three-round nested multiplex PCR performed with slightly modified ARM-PCR produced the TCR beta libraries. Running 10 cycles apiece, the first two PCR rounds relied on TRBV1-TRBV30 forward primers together with a C-beta reverse primer. MiXCR, run by TCRdb on the multiplex PCR reads, gives a single entry per CDR3 protein. The table records 25,000 to 35,000 distinct CDR3 sequences, over 65% of them present only once. The tissue used was unsorted bulk material of about 19-33 mg. RNA and DNA were co-extracted from it with the AllPrep DNA/RNA mini kit. The specimen was liver tumor tissue from sampling region 5. Subset given: tumor region T5, tumor centre. These receptor sequences come from a man between 35 and 55 years old with primary liver carcinoma and hepatitis B virus infection.

The rearrangement links TRBV5-1 to TRBJ2-3, with D perhaps TRBD1 (5 bases). The CDR3 contains 13 residues. Germline CDR1 SGHRS, CDR2 YFSETQ. Deletions cut 5 bases from V and 15 bases from J, with 22 bases between. This chain's CDR3 is CASRGAGPGRQYF. CDR3 nucleotides: TGCGCCAGCAGAGGTGCAGGGCCAGGTAGGCAATATTTT.

Regarding this clonotype: The junction differs from germline at one of its ends, possibly a read error. The chain uses TRBV6-1 and TRBJ2-1; D call uncertain. The CDR3 has 13 residues. Germline CDR1 is MNHNS and CDR2 is SASEGT. The chain's CDR3 is CARSEALGNEQFF. As DNA, the CDR3 is TGTGCCCGCAGTGAAGCGCTGGGAAATGAGCAATTCTTC.

Only a few counts were recorded for this clonotype. One junction end disagrees with the germline gene, perhaps due to a read error. The rearrangement joins TRBV6-2 or TRBV6-3 to TRBJ2-4, with 8 bases identical to TRBD2. Germline-derived CDR1 and CDR2 are MNHEY and SVGEGT. CDR3 length: 15 amino acids. The CDR3 protein is CVSSYGGALGGIRYF. The CDR3 nucleotides read TGTGTCAGCAGTTACGGGGGGGCCCTTGGAGGCATTCGGTACTTC.

Concerning this clonotype: This CDR3 fails to terminate in the conserved phenylalanine or tryptophan, so it likely reflects a read error. This chain links TRBV4-2 with TRBJ2-7; 16 bases map to TRBD2. The CDR3 has 18 residues. Germline V gives CDR1 LGHNA, CDR2 YNFKEQ. The CDR3 loop reads CASSGKPGLAGGPHEQYL. CDR3 bases: TGTGCCAGCAGCGGAAAGCCGGGACTAGCGGGAGGGCCACACGAACAGTACTTA.

A remark on this clonotype: One end of the junction does not line up with germline, which may come from a read error. CDR3 in DNA: TGTACCAGCAGCTTTGCCCAGGGGGCTTACGAGCAGTACTTC. It is translated as CTSSFAQGAYEQYF. The chain is built from TRBV11-2 and TRBJ2-7; 8 bases are a match to TRBD1. This CDR3 is built from 14 residues. The germline V gene encodes CDR1 SGHAT and CDR2 FQNNGV.

Details on this clonotype: At one boundary the junction diverges from the germline segment, which might be a read error. The genes are TRBV6-1 and TRBJ1-2; D is unresolved. Germline lookup yields CDR1 MNHNS and CDR2 SASEGT. The CDR3 loop spans 18 amino acids. This CDR3 is CAISERFLVLRSNYGYTF. Written as DNA, the CDR3 is TGTGCCATCAGTGAGCGGTTCCTGGTCCTTAGATCTAACTATGGCTACACCTTC.

This clonotype was detected ten times or more. The chain uses TRBV14 and TRBJ1-2; weak D call: TRBD1 (6 bases). This CDR3 region has 17 residues. Germline V gene sequence: CDR1 SGHDN, CDR2 FVKESK. V shed 4 bases and J shed 2 bases, with 20 bases lying between them. CDR3 in amino acids: CASSPLPGHGKNYGYTF. CDR3 nucleotide sequence: TGTGCCAGCAGCCCCTTACCGGGACACGGAAAAAACTATGGCTACACCTTC.

The gene calls are TRBV6-2 or TRBV6-3 and TRBJ1-1, with D hard to call. The germline V and J ends were trimmed by 6 bases and 6 bases, with 14 bases remaining between them. The CDR3 has 13 amino acids. Germline V gives CDR1 MNHEY, CDR2 SVGEGT. The CDR3 bases are TGTGCCAGCAGCAGCGTTTTGTACGCTGAAGCTTTCTTT. Protein: CASSSVLYAEAFF.